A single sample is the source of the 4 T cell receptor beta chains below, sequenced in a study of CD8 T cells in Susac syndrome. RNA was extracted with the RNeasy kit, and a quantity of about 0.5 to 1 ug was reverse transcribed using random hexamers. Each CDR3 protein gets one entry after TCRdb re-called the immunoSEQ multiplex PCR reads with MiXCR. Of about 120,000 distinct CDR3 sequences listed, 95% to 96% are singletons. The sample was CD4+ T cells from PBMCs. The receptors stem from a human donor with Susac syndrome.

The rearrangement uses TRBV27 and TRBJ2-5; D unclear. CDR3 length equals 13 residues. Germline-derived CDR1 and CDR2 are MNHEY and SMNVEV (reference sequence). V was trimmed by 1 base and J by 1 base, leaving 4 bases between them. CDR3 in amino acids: CASSLYTQETQYF. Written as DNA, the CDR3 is TGTGCCAGCAGTTTATACACCCAAGAGACCCAGTACTTC.

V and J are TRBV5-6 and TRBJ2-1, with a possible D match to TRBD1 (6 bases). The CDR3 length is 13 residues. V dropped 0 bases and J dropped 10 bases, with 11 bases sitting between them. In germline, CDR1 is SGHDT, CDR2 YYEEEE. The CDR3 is CASSLVEGTEQFF. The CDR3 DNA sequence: TGTGCCAGCAGCTTGGTCGAGGGGACAGAGCAGTTCTTC.

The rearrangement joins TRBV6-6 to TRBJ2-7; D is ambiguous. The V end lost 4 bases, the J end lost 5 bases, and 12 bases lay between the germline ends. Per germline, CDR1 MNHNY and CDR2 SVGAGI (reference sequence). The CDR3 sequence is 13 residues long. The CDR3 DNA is TGTGCCAGCAGTTTTCTAGGCCTTGACGAGCAGTACTTC. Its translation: CASSFLGLDEQYF.

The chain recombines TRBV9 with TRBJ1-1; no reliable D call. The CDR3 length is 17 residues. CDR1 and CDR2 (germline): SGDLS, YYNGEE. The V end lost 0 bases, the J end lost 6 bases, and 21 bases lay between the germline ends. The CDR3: CASSVGPAGVKNPEAFF. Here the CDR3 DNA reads TGTGCCAGCAGCGTAGGACCCGCCGGGGTCAAAAATCCTGAAGCTTTCTTT.